This TCR beta chain was retrieved from a study of Ad26.COV2.S vaccination and SARS-CoV-2 variants. Treatment reported: 15 to 20 received Ad26.COV2.S at low or high dose, single or two shots; roughly five received placebo; per-sample allocation not given. Sampling happened 63 days after the first vaccine or placebo injection. Data came from immunoSEQ multiplex PCR; TCRdb stores just in-frame clones and leaves some out. The sample carries about 250,000 clones, around 87% recorded once. Germline loops: CDR1 MGHRA, CDR2 YSYEKL. Trimming left V 6 bases short and J 1 base short, with 9 bases between. This CDR3 is 13 amino acids long.

The source material was peripheral blood, sampled in a trial of Ad26.COV2.S vaccine versus placebo. The V and J genes are TRBV4-1 and TRBJ1-1; D gene uncertain. The clonotype was recovered from a person aged 18-65 years who received the Ad26.COV2.S COVID-19 vaccine or a placebo. CDR3 sequence (DNA): TGCGCCAGCAGGCCCACAGAGAACACTGAAGCTTTCTTT. Its translation is CASRPTENTEAFF.